This entry lists 7 T cell receptor beta chains sequenced from one sample in a study of blood T cell repertoires in COVID-19. Sequencing used immunoSEQ multiplex PCR; TCRdb keeps in-frame clones, though not all of them. The repertoire holds fewer than 250,000 clones, with around nine tenths as singletons. Sample: peripheral blood. These receptor sequences come from a man younger than 45 with acute or convalescent COVID-19.

This sequence joins TRBV27 and TRBJ1-3; 8 bases match TRBD1. CDR1 is MNHEY, CDR2 SMNVEV, per germline (reference sequence). V lost 5 bases to trimming and J lost 0 bases; unmatched junction nucleotides: 6. This CDR3 contains 16 residues. DNA for the CDR3: TGTGCCAGCAGTCCCCAGGGGGCCCTCTCTGGAAACACCATATATTTT. As protein: CASSPQGALSGNTIYF.

This CDR3 reads CASSEDGRNTEAFF. CDR3 nucleotide sequence: TGTGCCAGCAGCGAGGACGGGAGGAACACTGAAGCTTTCTTT. J is TRBJ1-1 and V is TRBV9, with no clear D. The CDR3 length is 14 residues. The V and J ends lost 3 bases and 1 base respectively, with 10 bases between them. The germline V gene encodes CDR1 SGDLS and CDR2 YYNGEE.

The chain recombines TRBV5-4 with TRBJ2-5, with 14 bases matching TRBD2. Trimming at V came to 4 bases and at J to 7 bases, leaving 15 bases not matched to a gene. CDR1 SGHNT and CDR2 YYREEE come from the germline V gene (reference sequence). The CDR3 is made up of 18 amino acids. CDR3 amino acids: CASSPTETSGGALGTQYF. In nucleotides, the CDR3 is TGTGCCAGCAGCCCCACTGAGACTAGCGGGGGGGCATTGGGGACCCAGTACTTC.

The chain has TRBV7-8 and TRBJ2-1; the D is unclear. In germline, CDR1 is SGHVS, CDR2 FQNEAQ. The CDR3 runs to 12 residues. Between the trimmed V and J ends, which lost 5 bases and 8 bases, there was a span of 10 bases. In nucleotides, the CDR3 is TGTGCCAGCAGCCCACCCTATTATGAGCAGTTCTTC. Its translation: CASSPPYYEQFF.

The chain uses TRBV15 and TRBJ1-4; maybe TRBD1 (5 bases). V lost 3 bases and J lost 7, with 21 bases in between. Germline CDR1 reads LNHNV; CDR2 reads YYDKDF (reference sequence). CDR3 length: 17 amino acids. The CDR3 protein is CATSSPFRVEVGEKLFF. The CDR3 nucleotides read TGTGCCACCAGCAGCCCCTTCAGGGTAGAGGTTGGTGAAAAACTGTTTTTT.

V and J are TRBV11-2 and TRBJ2-2; 7 bases match TRBD2. This CDR3 region has 16 residues. Germline V gives CDR1 SGHAT, CDR2 FQNNGV. The trim removed 5 bases at V and 7 bases at J, leaving 13 bases unmatched. As DNA, the CDR3 is TGTGCCAGCAGCCTCGGTATCGCGCGGGAGATCGGGGAGCTGTTTTTT. Residues: CASSLGIAREIGELFF.

The rearrangement uses TRBV4-2 and TRBJ1-6; D may be TRBD1 (5 bases). Germline CDR1 reads LGHNA; CDR2 reads YNFKEQ. CDR3 size: 15 residues. Trimming pared 2 bases from V and 5 bases from J, leaving 10 bases between. The DNA for the CDR3 is TGTGCCAGCAGCCAACGGGACTTAAATAATTCACCCCTCCACTTT. It translates to CASSQRDLNNSPLHF.